This entry describes one T cell receptor (beta chain). This sample is part of a study of blood T cell repertoires in COVID-19. At the level of the study: The cDNA or gDNA used as material had been derived from T cells, B-cell-depleted T cells, or PBMCs.

Sequencing used immunoSEQ multiplex PCR; TCRdb keeps in-frame clones, though not all of them. Of fewer than 85,000 clones detected, just over 85% appear once; the ten largest clones hold approximately 4.6%. The sequencing sample was made of peripheral blood. This receptor was taken from a human donor in a cohort sampled during active COVID-19.

The CDR3 region is CAIRGINSPLHF. DNA for the CDR3: TGTGCCATCCGGGGGATTAATTCACCCCTCCACTTT. This chain connects TRBV10-3 to TRBJ1-6, with a tentative D call TRBD1 (5 bases). V was pared by 8 bases and J by 6 bases, with 8 bases between. The CDR3 consists of 12 residues. Germline CDR1 ENHRY, CDR2 SYGVKD.